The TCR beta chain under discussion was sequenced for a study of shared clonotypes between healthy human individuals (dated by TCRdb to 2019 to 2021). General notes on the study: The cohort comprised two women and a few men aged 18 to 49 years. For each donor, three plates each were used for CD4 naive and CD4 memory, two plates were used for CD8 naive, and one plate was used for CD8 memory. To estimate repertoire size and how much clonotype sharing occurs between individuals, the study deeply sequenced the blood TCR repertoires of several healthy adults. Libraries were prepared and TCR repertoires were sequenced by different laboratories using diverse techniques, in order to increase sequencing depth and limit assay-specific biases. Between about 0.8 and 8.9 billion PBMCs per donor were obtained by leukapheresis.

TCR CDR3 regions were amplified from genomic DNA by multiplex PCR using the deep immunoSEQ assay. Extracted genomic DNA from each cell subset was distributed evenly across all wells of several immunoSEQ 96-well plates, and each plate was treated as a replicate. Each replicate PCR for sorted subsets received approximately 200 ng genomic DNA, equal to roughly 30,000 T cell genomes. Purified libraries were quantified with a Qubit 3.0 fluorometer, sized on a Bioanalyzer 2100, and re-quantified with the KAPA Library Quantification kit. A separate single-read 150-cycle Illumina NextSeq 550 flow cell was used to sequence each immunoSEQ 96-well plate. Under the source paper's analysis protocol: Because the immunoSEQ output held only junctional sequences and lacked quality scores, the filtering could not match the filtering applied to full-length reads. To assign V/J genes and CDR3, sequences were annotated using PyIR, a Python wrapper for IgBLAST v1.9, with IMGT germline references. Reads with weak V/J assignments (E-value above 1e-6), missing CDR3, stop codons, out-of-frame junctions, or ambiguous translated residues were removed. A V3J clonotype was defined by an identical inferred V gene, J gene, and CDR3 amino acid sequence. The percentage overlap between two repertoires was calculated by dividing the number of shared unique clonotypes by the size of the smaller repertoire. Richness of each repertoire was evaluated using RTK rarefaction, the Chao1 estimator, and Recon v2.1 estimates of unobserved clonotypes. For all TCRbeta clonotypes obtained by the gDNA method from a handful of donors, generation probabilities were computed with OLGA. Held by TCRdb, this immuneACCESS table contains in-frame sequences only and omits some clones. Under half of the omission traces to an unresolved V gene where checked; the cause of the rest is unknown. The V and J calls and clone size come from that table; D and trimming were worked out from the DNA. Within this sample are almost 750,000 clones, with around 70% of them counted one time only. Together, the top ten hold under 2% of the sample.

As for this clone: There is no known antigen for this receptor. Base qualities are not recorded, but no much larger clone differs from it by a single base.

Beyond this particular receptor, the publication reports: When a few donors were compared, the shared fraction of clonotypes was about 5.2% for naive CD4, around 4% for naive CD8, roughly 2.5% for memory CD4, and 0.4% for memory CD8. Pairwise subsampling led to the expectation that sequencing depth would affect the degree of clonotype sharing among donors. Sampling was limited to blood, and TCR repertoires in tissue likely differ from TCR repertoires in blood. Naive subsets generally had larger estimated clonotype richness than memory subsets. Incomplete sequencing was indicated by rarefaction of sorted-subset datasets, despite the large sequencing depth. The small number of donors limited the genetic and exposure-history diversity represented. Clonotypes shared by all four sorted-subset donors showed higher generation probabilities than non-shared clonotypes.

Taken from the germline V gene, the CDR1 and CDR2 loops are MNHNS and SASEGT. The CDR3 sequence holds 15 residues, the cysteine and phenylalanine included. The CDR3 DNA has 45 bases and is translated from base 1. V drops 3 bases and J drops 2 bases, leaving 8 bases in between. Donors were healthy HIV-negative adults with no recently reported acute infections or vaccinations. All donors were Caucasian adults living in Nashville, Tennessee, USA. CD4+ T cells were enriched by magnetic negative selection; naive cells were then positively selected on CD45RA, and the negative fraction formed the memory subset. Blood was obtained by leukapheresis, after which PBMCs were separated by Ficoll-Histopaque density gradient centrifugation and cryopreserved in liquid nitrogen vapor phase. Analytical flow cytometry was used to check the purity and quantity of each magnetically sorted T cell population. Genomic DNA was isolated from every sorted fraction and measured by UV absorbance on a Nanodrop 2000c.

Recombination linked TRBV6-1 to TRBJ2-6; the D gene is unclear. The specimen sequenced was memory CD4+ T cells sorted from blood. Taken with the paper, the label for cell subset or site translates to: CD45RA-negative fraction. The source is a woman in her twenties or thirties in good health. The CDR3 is CASSDGVAGANVLTF. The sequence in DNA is TGTGCCAGCAGTGACGGCGTAGCTGGGGCCAACGTCCTGACTTTC.